Listed here are 32 T cell receptor beta chains from one sample, sequenced in a study of T cells in Graves' hyperthyroidism and ophthalmopathy. RNA transcripts provided the source from which TCR beta CDR3 regions were amplified. The HTBI primer set served for first-round RT-PCR of the TCR CDR3. In TCRdb, the multiplex PCR reads were re-called with MiXCR into one record per CDR3 protein. The sample contains approximately 620,000 distinct CDR3 sequences, about 15% of which appear only once. The sequencing input was blood. The receptors were sampled from a woman aged 25 to 39 with Graves' hyperthyroidism that later progressed to Graves' ophthalmopathy.

This clonotype appeared a few times. The rearrangement joins TRBV2 to TRBJ1-3, with 12 bases that match TRBD1. The CDR3 sequence is 16 residues long. The germline V gene has CDR1 SNHLY and CDR2 FYNNEI. The V and J ends lost 5 bases and 5 bases, in that order; junction bases with no gene match: 7. The DNA of the CDR3 is TGTGCCAGCAGTACGCCGGGACAGGGGGCAAGAAACACCATATATTTT. Protein: CASSTPGQGARNTIYF.

This clonotype was seen many times. The chain joins TRBV19 to TRBJ2-7, with 8 bases identical to TRBD2. The CDR3 extends over 14 amino acids. Germline V gene lookup returns CDR1 LNHDA and CDR2 SQIVND (reference sequence). The V gene end was trimmed by 7 bases and the J gene end by 7 bases; junction bases not matched to a gene: 12. CDR3 in DNA: TGTGCCAGTAAGGAGGGACTAGTAACGTCTGAGCAGTACTTC. It yields the protein CASKEGLVTSEQYF.

This clonotype occurred a few times. A junction boundary mismatches the germline segment, possibly from a read error. The CDR3 DNA reads as TGTGCCAGCAGTGAAGGGGGAGTCACAGGGGGGAATGAAAAACTGCTTTTT. Amino acids: CASSEGGVTGGNEKLLF. The chain recombines TRBV25-1 with TRBJ1-4, with TRBD1 matching 8 bases. The germline gives CDR1 MGHDK, CDR2 SYGVNS. This CDR3 has 17 residues. The complete variable domain, with remaining parts taken from reference TRBV25-1 and TRBJ1-4, reads EADIYQTPRYLVIGTGKKITLECSQTMGHDKMYWYQQDPGMELHLIHYSYGVNSTEKGDLSSESTVSRIRTEHFPLTLESARPSHTSQYLCASSEGGVTGGNEKLLFGSGTQLSVL.

This clonotype has more than one count but fewer than ten. The rearrangement uses TRBV6-1 and TRBJ1-5; 7 nucleotides align to TRBD1. The V segment lost 6 bases and the J segment 7 bases; nucleotides outside the gene matches: 12. This CDR3 region has 15 residues. Germline V gene sequence: CDR1 MNHNS, CDR2 SASEGT. This CDR3 is CASREWGQGGQPQHF. CDR3 coding DNA: TGTGCCAGCAGGGAATGGGGCCAGGGGGGCCAGCCCCAGCATTTT.

Ten or more counts support this clonotype. The chain carries TRBV15 and TRBJ2-5; 8 bases are a match to TRBD1. CDR1 and CDR2 (germline): LNHNV, YYDKDF (reference sequence). The CDR3 runs to 18 residues. J gave up 2 bases and V 1 base, and 12 bases lay outside the gene matches. CDR3 DNA sequence: TGTGCCACCAGCAGAGGTGAGACAGGGGCGACCAGACAAGAGACCCAGTACTTC. Translation gives CATSRGETGATRQETQYF.

The chain uses TRBV3-1 and TRBJ1-6, with TRBD1 identical over 9 bases. V was pared by 5 bases and J by 8 bases, with 13 bases of the junction left unmatched. CDR3 length: 17 residues. Germline CDR1 reads LGHDT; CDR2 reads YNNKEL (reference sequence). CDR3 DNA sequence: TGTGCCAGCAGCTCCTCGGGTGACAGGGGGGTGTATTCACCCCTCCACTTT. This codes for CASSSSGDRGVYSPLHF.

The chain couples TRBV27 to TRBJ2-2, with D perhaps matching TRBD1 (5 bases). This CDR3 has 15 residues. The germline V gene has CDR1 MNHEY and CDR2 SMNVEV (reference sequence). Deletions cut 2 bases from V and 1 base from J, with 8 bases between. CDR3 nucleotide sequence: TGTGCCAGCAGTTTAACCCAGGGGAACACCGGGGAGCTGTTTTTT. Encoded protein: CASSLTQGNTGELFF.

This clonotype has more than one count but fewer than ten. The chain employs TRBV18 and TRBJ1-6; a weak D match, TRBD1 (6 bases). Germline-derived CDR1 and CDR2 are KGHSH and LQKENI. V was cut by 0 bases and J by 10 bases, with 19 bases left in between. This CDR3 is 17 amino acids long. This chain's CDR3 is CASSPPSAGVRRSPLHF. CDR3 in DNA: TGTGCCAGCTCACCACCCTCCGCAGGGGTGAGACGATCACCCCTCCACTTT.

This clonotype was picked up many times. The chain links TRBV2 to TRBJ1-5, with D perhaps TRBD1 (5 bases). CDR3 length: 15 amino acids. With 8 bases removed from V and 6 bases from J, the gap between germline ends came to 20 bases. In germline, CDR1 is SNHLY, CDR2 FYNNEI. As DNA, the CDR3 is TGTGCCAGCTCCTTACTGGGAGGGGAACGTCAGCCCCAGCATTTT. Translated: CASSLLGGERQPQHF.

CDR3 residues: CASRVLGNQPQHF. For the CDR3, the DNA is TGTGCCAGCAGGGTGCTAGGGAATCAGCCCCAGCATTTT. The chain employs TRBV28 and TRBJ1-5; the D is unclear. The CDR3 is 13 residues long. Germline values: CDR1 MDHEN, CDR2 SYDVKM. The V and J ends lost 6 bases and 4 bases respectively, with 10 bases between them.

This clonotype appeared many times. The rearrangement uses TRBV5-5 and TRBJ1-1; tentatively, D is TRBD1 (5 bases). CDR1 and CDR2 (germline): SGHKS, YYEKEE (reference sequence). This CDR3 comprises 13 residues. The germline V and J ends were trimmed by 3 bases and 5 bases, with 11 bases remaining between them. The CDR3 DNA follows: TGTGCCAGCAGCTGGGGGACTCGGACTGAAGCTTTCTTT. Its translation is CASSWGTRTEAFF.

This sequence joins TRBV20-1 and TRBJ2-1; 10 bases align to TRBD1. Germline lookup yields CDR1 DFQATT and CDR2 SNEGSKA (reference sequence). V was pared by 5 bases and J by 8 bases, with 9 bases of the junction left unmatched. The CDR3 consists of 14 residues. The CDR3 bases are TGCAGTGCTGTCCCGGGACAGGGGACCGATGAGCAGTTCTTC. Translating gives CSAVPGQGTDEQFF.

This clonotype occurred many times. J is TRBJ1-2 and V is TRBV6-1; no clear D gene. Germline V gene lookup returns CDR1 MNHNS and CDR2 SASEGT. With 6 bases removed from V and 8 bases from J, the gap between germline ends came to 10 bases. The CDR3 is 11 amino acids. The CDR3, as DNA: TGTGCCAGCAGACTTACCCTGGGCTACACCTTC. It is translated as CASRLTLGYTF.

This clonotype has ten or more counts. The V gene is TRBV7-9, the J gene TRBJ2-3, with D perhaps matching TRBD1 (5 bases). This CDR3 has 15 amino acids. Germline V gene sequence: CDR1 SEHNR, CDR2 FQNEAQ (reference sequence). V shed 4 bases and J shed 3 bases, with 14 bases lying between them. CDR3 sequence: CASSSWGAETDTQYF. CDR3 DNA: TGTGCCAGCAGCTCGTGGGGCGCGGAGACAGATACGCAGTATTTT.

The table lists this clonotype with many counts. The V call is TRBV3-1, the J call TRBJ2-5; 7 bases match TRBD1. Germline loops: CDR1 LGHDT, CDR2 YNNKEL (reference sequence). This CDR3 spans 16 amino acids. Germline trimming cut 4 bases from V and 5 bases from J; bases unmatched to any gene: 13. DNA for the CDR3: TGTGCCAGCAGCCTCCGATTGACAGGGTCGGGTGAGACCCAGTACTTC. Translating gives CASSLRLTGSGETQYF.

This clonotype was seen many times. This sequence joins TRBV11-3 and TRBJ2-4; the D gene could be TRBD1 or TRBD2 (5 bases each). This CDR3 has 15 residues. V was clipped by 1 base and J by 8 bases, with 15 bases between them. Germline V gene data show CDR1 as SGHNT and CDR2 as YENEEA. The CDR3 sequence is CASSLGDVARDIQYF. The CDR3 DNA follows: TGTGCCAGCAGCTTAGGGGACGTTGCGAGGGACATTCAGTACTTC.

The genes are TRBV25-1 and TRBJ1-2, with no clear D. CDR1 and CDR2 (germline): MGHDK, SYGVNS. This CDR3 is built from 12 residues. The germline V and J ends were trimmed by 1 base and 6 bases, with 6 bases remaining between them. CDR3 bases: TGTGCCAGCAGTGAATCGGTGGATGGCTACACCTTC. Translating gives CASSESVDGYTF.

This sequence joins TRBV30 and TRBJ1-3; D gene unclear. Trimming took off 3 bases at V and 9 bases at J, with 18 bases between the two ends. Germline lookup yields CDR1 GTSNPN and CDR2 SVGIG (reference sequence). This CDR3 has 14 amino acids. The CDR3 is CAWSHIRRWTTIYF. CDR3 nucleotide sequence: TGTGCCTGGAGCCACATTCGCCGTTGGACCACCATATATTTT.

This clonotype was counted only a few times. The CDR3 DNA reads TGTGCCAGTAGGCCGAGGGGCAACACCGGGGAGCTGTTTTTT. This sequence encodes CASRPRGNTGELFF. The chain employs TRBV19 and TRBJ2-2; either TRBD1 or TRBD2 may fit D (5 bases each). V was cut by 6 bases and J by 2 bases, with 10 bases left in between. Germline V gene lookup returns CDR1 LNHDA and CDR2 SQIVND (reference sequence). This CDR3 contains 14 residues.

This clonotype was detected only a few times. The V gene is TRBV19, the J gene TRBJ1-1; no clear D gene. CDR1 and CDR2 (germline): LNHDA, SQIVND (reference sequence). CDR3 length: 15 residues. Trimming removed 5 bases from V and 0 bases from J, with 13 bases in between. CDR3 in amino acids: CASSVGVQMNTEAFF. CDR3 DNA: TGTGCCAGTAGTGTCGGGGTACAGATGAACACTGAAGCTTTCTTT.

This clonotype showed up many times. J is TRBJ2-7 and V is TRBV7-3, with D possibly being TRBD1 (7 bases). The CDR3 is made up of 15 amino acids. The germline gives CDR1 SGHTA, CDR2 FQGTGA. Trimming removed 5 bases at V and 0 bases at J, with 14 bases between. The CDR3 loop is CASSRQGGDSYEQYF. DNA of the CDR3: TGTGCCAGCAGCCGTCAGGGGGGCGACTCCTACGAGCAGTACTTC.

At least ten counts were recorded for this clonotype. Written as DNA, the CDR3 is TGTGCCAGCAGTTACCGCTCGGCCGGGAAGTGGAGCGGGGACAATGAGCAGTTCTTC. Its translation is CASSYRSAGKWSGDNEQFF. The gene calls are TRBV6-2 or TRBV6-3 and TRBJ2-1, with TRBD2 matching 7 bases. V was pared by 2 bases and J by 5 bases, with 18 bases of the junction left unmatched. CDR3 size: 19 residues. Germline V gene data show CDR1 as MNHEY and CDR2 as SVGEGT.

The chain uses TRBV4-2 and TRBJ1-4; perhaps TRBD1 as D (5 bases). Trimming shortened V by 3 bases and J by 3 bases, and 8 bases separated the two germline ends. Per the germline V gene, CDR1 is LGHNA and CDR2 is YNFKEQ. This CDR3 is 14 amino acids long. The CDR3 reads CASSQGPPNEKLFF. CDR3 bases: TGTGCCAGCAGCCAGGGACCGCCTAATGAAAAACTGTTTTTT.

This clonotype has ten or more counts. The chain employs TRBV7-3 and TRBJ2-1; D gene ambiguous. Germline CDR1 is SGHTA and CDR2 is FQGTGA. V was shortened by 5 bases and J by 10 bases, with 15 bases between the two germline ends. The CDR3 covers 13 residues. CDR3 sequence: CASSPSLSAEQFF. In nucleotides, the CDR3 is TGTGCCAGCAGCCCTAGTTTATCGGCGGAGCAGTTCTTC.

This clonotype was seen repeatedly, ten times or more. The rearrangement joins TRBV28 to TRBJ2-7; D is undetermined. From germline, CDR1 is MDHEN and CDR2 SYDVKM. Trimming pared 5 bases from V and 1 base from J, leaving 12 bases between. This CDR3 is built from 14 residues. CDR3 in amino acids: CASSQTDHSYEQYF. CDR3 coding DNA: TGTGCCAGCAGTCAAACAGACCATTCCTACGAGCAGTACTTC.

This clonotype was found many times. The V call is TRBV6-1, the J call TRBJ1-1, with a weak D call TRBD1 (6 bases). V was shortened by 6 bases and J by 3 bases, with 17 bases between the two germline ends. There are 15 residues in the CDR3. Germline CDR1 MNHNS, CDR2 SASEGT. The CDR3 loop reads CASSPRGGFHTEAFF. The DNA of the CDR3 is TGTGCCAGCAGCCCTAGAGGGGGGTTCCACACTGAAGCTTTCTTT.

To note about this clonotype: A read error may explain this, as a much larger clone is one base away. V is TRBV28 and J is TRBJ1-1; weak D call: TRBD1 (5 bases). Germline V gene lookup returns CDR1 MDHEN and CDR2 SYDVKM. The CDR3 is 15 residues long. V lost 6 bases to trimming and J lost 1 base, with 15 bases between them. The CDR3 nucleotides are TGTGCCAGCAGATCTAGTTCGGACACGAACACTGAAGCTTTCTTT. It translates to CASRSSSDTNTEAFF.

This clonotype was observed a few times. V gene TRBV6-2 or TRBV6-3 combines with J gene TRBJ2-3; 10 nucleotides match TRBD1. CDR3 length equals 17 residues. Trimming cost V 0 bases and J 4 bases; bases outside gene matches: 7. CDR1 is MNHEY and CDR2 is SVGEGT in the germline V gene. The DNA for the CDR3 is TGTGCCAGCAGTTACTCGATCGTGACAGGGGGCGCAGATACGCAGTATTTT. Protein product: CASSYSIVTGGADTQYF.

This clonotype showed up just a few times. The rearrangement uses TRBV12-3 or TRBV12-4 and TRBJ1-1; D is ambiguous. Trimming left V 3 bases short and J 7 bases short, with 9 bases between. The CDR3 sequence is 12 residues long. The CDR3 sequence is CASSFGELEAFF. CDR3 sequence (DNA): TGTGCCAGCAGTTTCGGGGAGCTTGAAGCTTTCTTT.

This chain joins TRBV6-4 and TRBJ1-2, with D uncertain. CDR3 length: 15 amino acids. Germline-derived CDR1 and CDR2 are MRHNA and SNTAGT. The V gene lost 5 bases and the J gene lost 5 bases, with 18 bases spanning the gap. CDR3 sequence reads: CASSPAGDPTYGYTF. CDR3 coding DNA: TGTGCCAGCAGTCCCGCGGGAGATCCAACTTATGGCTACACCTTC.

Many counts were recorded for this clonotype. The V and J genes are TRBV27 and TRBJ2-2, with D perhaps TRBD1 or TRBD2 (5 bases each). Between the trimmed V and J ends, which lost 6 bases and 5 bases, there was a span of 16 bases. Per the germline V gene, CDR1 is MNHEY and CDR2 is SMNVEV (reference sequence). The CDR3 runs 15 residues. The CDR3, as DNA: TGTGCCAGCAGGCCGAGGACTGGGGGTACCGGGGAGCTGTTTTTT. Its translation: CASRPRTGGTGELFF.

V is TRBV15 and J is TRBJ2-1, with a tentative D call TRBD2 (6 bases). From germline, CDR1 is LNHNV and CDR2 YYDKDF (reference sequence). The V and J ends lost 5 bases and 0 bases respectively, with 11 bases between them. CDR3 length: 15 residues. DNA of the CDR3: TGTGCCACCAGCCTTCTGGGGGGCTCCTACAATGAGCAGTTCTTC. Its translation: CATSLLGGSYNEQFF.